The next 32 T cell receptor beta chains were all read from a single sample in a study of regulatory T cells in long-lasting Graves disease. The time point is: newly diagnosed GD, antithyroid drugs for less than 3 months. The authors made the TCR library using RNA they extracted from PBMCs. The authors built TCR beta libraries using iRepertoire HTBI primers and Arm-PCR of CDR3 regions. TCRdb itself ran the multiplex PCR reads through MiXCR, one entry per CDR3 protein. The sample has around 500,000 distinct CDR3 sequences, roughly 13% seen once. These data also formed part of another study, on T cells in Graves' hyperthyroidism and ophthalmopathy.

Sequencing used peripheral blood mononuclear cells (PBMCs), obtained at new diagnosis, from a patient treated with antithyroid drugs. Receptors were obtained from a man in his thirties or forties with Graves disease.

Turning to this clonotype: This clone may be a read error of a much larger clone one base away. The CDR3 does not close with the conserved phenylalanine or tryptophan, likely indicating a read error. This chain connects TRBV7-9 to TRBJ2-1; no definite D call. V was shortened by 3 bases and J by 9 bases, with 9 bases between the two germline ends. CDR1 is SEHNR and CDR2 is FQNEAQ in the germline V gene (reference sequence). The CDR3 loop spans 12 amino acids. In DNA, the CDR3 is TGTGCCAGCAGCTTCGGAAGGACTGAGCAGTTCCTC. Protein product: CASSFGRTEQFL.

In this sample, this clonotype turned up a few times. The chain is built from TRBV2 and TRBJ2-2; D perhaps matches TRBD2 (6 bases). Trimming removed 7 bases at V and 0 bases at J, with 18 bases between. Germline CDR1 reads SNHLY; CDR2 reads FYNNEI. The CDR3 consists of 17 residues. The CDR3 region is CASNGGRLGPNTGELFF. CDR3 nucleotides: TGTGCCAGCAATGGAGGTCGACTAGGACCGAACACCGGGGAGCTGTTTTTT. Using reference TRBV2 and TRBJ2-2 for the parts outside the CDR3, the full variable domain is EPEVTQTPSHQVTQMGQEVILRCVPISNHLYFYWYRQILGQKVEFLVSFYNNEISEKSEIFDDQFSVERPDGSNFTLKIRSTKLEDSAMYFCASNGGRLGPNTGELFFGEGSRLTVL.

This clonotype was seen more than once but under ten times. The junction does not match germline at one end; this may be a read error. The V gene is TRBV7-9, the J gene TRBJ1-1; maybe TRBD1 (5 bases). The V gene's germline CDR1 is SEHNR and CDR2 FQNEAQ (reference sequence). This CDR3 has 12 residues. CDR3 DNA: TGTGCCGGGGGAGACGTGAACACTGGAGCTTTCTTT. It is translated as CAGGDVNTGAFF.

This clonotype appeared many times. The chain joins TRBV27 to TRBJ2-1; 7 positions match TRBD2. J was trimmed by 9 bases and V by 5 bases; bases with no gene match: 13. The germline CDR1 and CDR2 sequences are MNHEY and SMNVEV (reference sequence). This CDR3 is built from 15 residues. This CDR3 reads CASSQGTTLPAEQFF. Written as DNA, the CDR3 is TGTGCCAGCAGTCAAGGGACTACCTTGCCGGCTGAGCAGTTCTTC.

The J gene is TRBJ2-1, the V gene TRBV5-6; 7 bases are shared with TRBD2. CDR1 is SGHDT and CDR2 is YYEEEE in the germline V gene. V was clipped by 6 bases and J by 6 bases; unmatched bases: 12. This CDR3 region has 15 residues. The CDR3 region is CASIPSGHYCNEQFF. DNA of the CDR3: TGTGCCAGCATACCTAGCGGACATTACTGCAATGAGCAGTTCTTC.

This clonotype showed up many times. The chain joins TRBV11-2 to TRBJ2-2; 9 nucleotides agree with TRBD2. CDR1 and CDR2 from the germline V gene are SGHAT and FQNNGV. The CDR3 is made up of 15 amino acids. With V trimmed by 2 bases and J by 8 bases, 6 bases remained unmatched. The CDR3 reads CASSLLFSGSGELFF. The CDR3 nucleotides read TGTGCCAGCAGCTTACTATTTAGCGGGAGTGGGGAGCTGTTTTTT.

This clonotype was counted a few times. CDR3 region: CAWRGEDLQETQYF. Here the CDR3 DNA reads TGTGCCTGGCGAGGGGAGGACCTACAAGAGACCCAGTACTTC. The chain carries TRBV30 and TRBJ2-5, with TRBD2 as a possible D gene (6 bases). Germline loops: CDR1 GTSNPN, CDR2 SVGIG (reference sequence). V was clipped by 5 bases and J by 2 bases, with 15 bases between them. CDR3 length: 14 amino acids.

A few counts support this clonotype. The chain is built from TRBV6-2 or TRBV6-3 and TRBJ2-7; no reliable D call. Germline V CDR1 and CDR2: MNHEY, SVGEGT. There are 13 residues in the CDR3. V was clipped by 5 bases and J by 1 base, with 9 bases between them. CDR3 DNA: TGTGCCAGCAGTGGGTTCAGTTCCTACGAGCAGTACTTC. It codes for CASSGFSSYEQYF.

V is TRBV7-2 and J is TRBJ1-6; maybe TRBD1 (5 bases). V lost 5 bases, J lost 15 bases, and 14 bases lay in between. The germline V gene encodes CDR1 SGHTA and CDR2 FQGNSA. This CDR3 is built from 12 residues. This CDR3 reads CASSTKWGVLHF. Here the CDR3 DNA reads TGTGCCAGCAGCACCAAGTGGGGGGTCCTCCACTTT. The full variable domain, with the rest looked up from reference TRBV7-2 and TRBJ1-6, is GAGVSQSPSNKVTEKGKDVELRCDPISGHTALYWYRQSLGQGLEFLIYFQGNSAPDKSGLPSDRFSAERTGGSVSTLTIQRTQQEDSAVYLCASSTKWGVLHFGNGTRLTVT.

This clonotype has ten or more counts. Here the CDR3 reads CASSVGGVRNQPQHF. The CDR3 DNA is TGTGCCAGCAGCGTAGGGGGAGTGCGGAATCAGCCCCAGCATTTT. V usage is TRBV27 and J usage is TRBJ1-5, with D possibly matching TRBD1 (6 bases). Trimming removed 6 bases at V and 4 bases at J, with 16 bases between. The CDR3 runs to 15 residues. Germline values: CDR1 MNHEY, CDR2 SMNVEV (reference sequence).

This clonotype was seen at least ten times. The rearrangement joins TRBV6-2 or TRBV6-3 to TRBJ2-2; 8 bases map to TRBD1. The CDR3 runs to 16 residues. Trimming removed 2 bases from V and 3 bases from J; junction bases left unmatched: 5. CDR1 and CDR2 from the germline V gene are MNHEY and SVGEGT. The CDR3 DNA reads as TGTGCCAGCAGTTACCCAGGGGGCGTGGACACCGGGGAGCTGTTTTTT. As protein: CASSYPGGVDTGELFF.

This clonotype was found a few times. The rearrangement joins TRBV6-1 to TRBJ1-6; a possible D gene is TRBD1 (6 bases). The CDR3 loop spans 14 amino acids. CDR1 is MNHNS, CDR2 SASEGT, per germline. Trimming took off 7 bases at V and 10 bases at J, with 17 bases between the two ends. The CDR3 coding sequence is TGTGCCAGCACTGCCCTTAACAGGGCATCACCCCTCCACTTT. It encodes CASTALNRASPLHF.

This clonotype was found many times. This rearrangement joins TRBV7-9 to TRBJ2-7, with 7 bases fitting TRBD1. This CDR3 is built from 14 residues. The V and J ends lost 4 bases and 3 bases, in that order; junction bases with no gene match: 6. Looked up from germline, CDR1 is SEHNR and CDR2 is FQNEAQ (reference sequence). The chain's CDR3 is CASSYGTVHYEQYF. In DNA, the CDR3 is TGTGCCAGCAGCTACGGGACAGTACACTACGAGCAGTACTTC.

This clonotype was seen at least ten times. The V gene is TRBV20-1, the J gene TRBJ1-1; no definite D call. Trimming removed 5 bases from V and 1 base from J, with 11 bases in between. Germline V gives CDR1 DFQATT, CDR2 SNEGSKA (reference sequence). The length of the CDR3 is 13 residues. The CDR3 reads CSALGSGNTEAFF. Written as DNA, the CDR3 is TGCAGTGCTCTTGGTTCGGGGAACACTGAAGCTTTCTTT.

This clonotype was picked up many times. V is TRBV2 and J is TRBJ2-5; TRBD2 aligns across 8 bases. Germline loops: CDR1 SNHLY, CDR2 FYNNEI. This CDR3 spans 15 amino acids. The V gene end was trimmed by 7 bases and the J gene end by 5 bases; junction bases not matched to a gene: 12. In nucleotides, the CDR3 is TGTGCCAGCACCTTTACCGGGACTAGGGGGGAGACCCAGTACTTC. It codes for CASTFTGTRGETQYF.

This clonotype was counted only a few times. The chain links TRBV10-3 to TRBJ2-5, with TRBD2 as a possible D gene (6 bases). The V and J ends lost 8 bases and 5 bases respectively, with 18 bases between them. CDR3 length equals 14 residues. Germline V gene sequence: CDR1 ENHRY, CDR2 SYGVKD. This CDR3 is CAIAGTGPRETQYF. The CDR3 DNA sequence: TGTGCCATCGCCGGGACTGGTCCTCGGGAGACCCAGTACTTC.

This clonotype was recorded at least ten times. J is TRBJ2-6 and V is TRBV30; D not certain. The CDR3 runs 13 residues. The germline gives CDR1 GTSNPN, CDR2 SVGIG (reference sequence). Deletions cut 5 bases from V and 7 bases from J, with 12 bases between. CDR3 protein: CAWGPMRANVLTF. Written as DNA, the CDR3 is TGTGCCTGGGGGCCTATGCGAGCCAACGTCCTGACTTTC.

The chain recombines TRBV29-1 with TRBJ1-4, with D possibly matching TRBD1 (5 bases). Germline CDR1 reads SQVTM; CDR2 reads ANQGSEA. The CDR3 totals 13 residues. The germline V and J ends were trimmed by 3 bases and 7 bases, with 12 bases remaining between them. Here the CDR3 DNA reads TGCAGCGTTGAGCAGGGTCTAGGTGAAAAACTGTTTTTT. Translated: CSVEQGLGEKLFF.

This clonotype occurred once. A clone one base away is much larger, so this may be a read error. The chain links TRBV27 to TRBJ1-1; the D is unclear. The CDR3 consists of 16 residues. CDR1 is MNHEY, CDR2 SMNVEV, per germline (reference sequence). The V gene lost 11 bases and the J gene lost 6 bases, with 28 bases spanning the gap. CDR3: CAGRSISTVATAEAFF. As DNA, the CDR3 is TGTGCCGGCCGGAGCATCTCGACCGTCGCAACGGCTGAAGCTTTCTTT.

This chain links TRBV5-1 with TRBJ1-2; D remains unclear. The germline V and J ends were trimmed by 0 bases and 4 bases, with 16 bases remaining between them. Germline CDR1 and CDR2: SGHRS and YFSETQ. The CDR3 runs 16 residues. This CDR3 reads CASSLGVMARGYGYTF. CDR3 DNA sequence: TGCGCCAGCAGCTTGGGAGTCATGGCCCGTGGCTATGGCTACACCTTC.

This clonotype was found a few times. A much more abundant neighbour one base away suggests this may be a read error. The rearrangement links TRBV12-3 or TRBV12-4 to TRBJ1-1; D is unresolved. Deletions cut 0 bases from V and 2 bases from J, with 7 bases between. CDR3 size: 14 residues. The CDR3 region has the DNA TGTGCCAGCAGTTTAGCTCGGGCCAACACTGAAGCTTTCTTT. As protein: CASSLARANTEAFF.

Ten or more counts support this clonotype. The chain employs TRBV7-9 and TRBJ1-2; TRBD1 aligns across 11 bases. J lost 4 bases, V lost 5 bases, and 3 bases had no gene match. Per the germline V gene, CDR1 is SEHNR and CDR2 is FQNEAQ (reference sequence). CDR3 size: 14 residues. Here the CDR3 reads CASSIGQGAYGYTF. The CDR3 DNA reads TGTGCCAGCAGCATCGGACAGGGGGCCTATGGCTACACCTTC.

In this sample, this clonotype turned up many times. Here the CDR3 reads CSARRGTSEQFF. The CDR3 DNA reads TGCAGTGCTAGGCGCGGGACTAGTGAGCAGTTCTTC. The gene calls are TRBV20-1 and TRBJ2-1, with 8 bases fitting TRBD2. The CDR3 has 12 residues. CDR1 is DFQATT and CDR2 is SNEGSKA in the germline V gene (reference sequence). V gave up 3 bases and J gave up 9 bases; unmatched junction bases: 4.

This clonotype has ten or more counts. The V call is TRBV4-2, the J call TRBJ2-2; no clear D. V shed 1 base and J shed 6 bases, with 9 bases lying between them. Germline CDR1 LGHNA, CDR2 YNFKEQ. This CDR3 is built from 14 residues. The CDR3 sequence is CASSQGHFAGELFF. As DNA, the CDR3 is TGTGCCAGCAGCCAAGGACACTTCGCCGGGGAGCTGTTTTTT.

In its sample, this clonotype was seen many times. The chain uses TRBV24-1 and TRBJ2-7, with TRBD2 as a possible D gene (5 bases). V gave up 5 bases and J gave up 5 bases, with 21 bases separating them. The CDR3 runs to 16 residues. The germline V gene encodes CDR1 KGHDR and CDR2 SFDVKD. The CDR3 nucleotides read TGTGCCACCAGTGGGGCGGGTCGGACCCCCGGGGACGAGCAGTACTTC. This gives the protein CATSGAGRTPGDEQYF.

This clonotype was recorded once. The J gene is TRBJ2-1, the V gene TRBV7-2; 9 nucleotides line up with TRBD1. The CDR3 is 15 residues long. Trimming took 1 base from V and 4 from J; bases not matched to a gene: 2. Per germline, CDR1 SGHTA and CDR2 FQGNSA. The CDR3 is CASSLGDRAYNEQFF. DNA for the CDR3: TGTGCCAGCAGCTTAGGGGACAGGGCATACAATGAGCAGTTCTTC.

The table lists this clonotype with a few counts. V gene TRBV29-1 combines with J gene TRBJ1-4, with D possibly TRBD1 on 5 matching bases. The V gene lost 7 bases and the J gene lost 12 bases, with 18 bases spanning the gap. The germline V gene encodes CDR1 SQVTM and CDR2 ANQGSEA. The CDR3 runs 12 residues. The CDR3 protein is CSANSLGEELFF. The CDR3 nucleotides read TGCAGCGCCAACTCTTTGGGGGAGGAACTGTTTTTT.

This clonotype was observed at least ten times. V is TRBV5-1 and J is TRBJ2-7; possible D gene TRBD2, 5 bases. The ends were cut back, 3 bases at V and 0 bases at J, with 7 bases in the middle. Looked up from germline, CDR1 is SGHRS and CDR2 is YFSETQ. This CDR3 comprises 13 residues. The CDR3 DNA follows: TGCGCCAGCAGCTCGACTACCTCCTACGAGCAGTACTTC. It specifies CASSSTTSYEQYF.

The V gene is TRBV9, the J gene TRBJ2-2, with TRBD2 identical over 8 bases. The germline V gene has CDR1 SGDLS and CDR2 YYNGEE. CDR3 length equals 17 residues. After removal of 0 bases from V and 5 bases from J, the junction contained 9 bases not matched to a gene. The CDR3 here is CASSVVGGSGKTGELFF. The CDR3 DNA reads TGTGCCAGCAGCGTAGTAGGGGGTAGCGGGAAGACCGGGGAGCTGTTTTTT.

This chain connects TRBV5-1 to TRBJ2-7; tentatively, D is TRBD2 (5 bases). Trimming cost V 0 bases and J 6 bases, with 13 bases left between them. CDR1 and CDR2 (germline): SGHRS, YFSETQ. This CDR3 region has 14 residues. The CDR3 region has the DNA TGCGCCAGCAGCTTGGCGTCGACCCGGGGCGAGCAGTACTTC. This translates into CASSLASTRGEQYF.

In this sample, this clonotype turned up many times. The rearrangement links TRBV12-5 to TRBJ1-5, with D unclear. The V end was cut by 6 bases, the J end by 1 base, with 13 bases between. Per germline, CDR1 LGHNT and CDR2 FRNRAP. The CDR3 covers 15 residues. The CDR3 sequence: CASGLPPGSNQPQHF. In DNA form, the CDR3 reads TGTGCTAGTGGCCTGCCGCCGGGAAGCAATCAGCCCCAGCATTTT.

Ten or more counts support this clonotype. The chain couples TRBV7-2 to TRBJ2-4, with 7 bases aligning to TRBD1. Trimming removed 2 bases from V and 6 bases from J; junction bases left unmatched: 4. This CDR3 is built from 14 residues. Germline-derived CDR1 and CDR2 are SGHTA and FQGNSA. CDR3 loop: CASSLRGRANIQYF. Written as DNA, the CDR3 is TGTGCCAGCAGCTTAAGGGGGCGGGCAAACATTCAGTACTTC.